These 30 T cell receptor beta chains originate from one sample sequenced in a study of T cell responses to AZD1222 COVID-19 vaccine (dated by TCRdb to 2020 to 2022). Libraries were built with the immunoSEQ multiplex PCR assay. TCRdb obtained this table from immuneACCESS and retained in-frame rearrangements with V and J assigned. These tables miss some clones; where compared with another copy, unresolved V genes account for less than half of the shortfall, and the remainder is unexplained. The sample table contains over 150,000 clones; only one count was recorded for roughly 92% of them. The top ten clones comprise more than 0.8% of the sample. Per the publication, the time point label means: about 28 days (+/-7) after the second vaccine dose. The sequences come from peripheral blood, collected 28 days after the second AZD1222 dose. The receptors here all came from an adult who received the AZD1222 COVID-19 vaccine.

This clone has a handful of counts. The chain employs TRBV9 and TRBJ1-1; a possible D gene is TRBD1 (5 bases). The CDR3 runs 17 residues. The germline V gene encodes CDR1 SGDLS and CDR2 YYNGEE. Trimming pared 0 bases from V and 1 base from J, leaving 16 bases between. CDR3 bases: TGTGCCAGCAGCGTAGGGTTTTGGGGGACGGGGAACACTGAAGCTTTCTTT. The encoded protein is CASSVGFWGTGNTEAFF. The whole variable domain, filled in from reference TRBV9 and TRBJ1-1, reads DSGVTQTPKHLITATGQRVTLRCSPRSGDLSVYWYQQSLDQGLQFLIQYYNGEERAKGNILERFSAQQFPDLHSELNLSSLELGDSALYFCASSVGFWGTGNTEAFFGQGTRLTVV.

Here the CDR3 DNA reads TGTGCCAGCAGTATGGACCGGAGGGTTAATCAGCCCCAGCATTTT. Protein: CASSMDRRVNQPQHF. The V and J genes are TRBV2 and TRBJ1-5; D unresolved. Deletions cut 5 bases from V and 4 bases from J, with 15 bases between. Germline V gene data show CDR1 as SNHLY and CDR2 as FYNNEI. The CDR3 consists of 15 residues.

The CDR3 DNA sequence: TGTGCCAGCAGTCGAGACAGGTTCGCCTACGAGCAGTACTTC. Amino acid sequence: CASSRDRFAYEQYF. The V and J genes are TRBV6-2 or TRBV6-3 and TRBJ2-7, with D possibly TRBD1 on 6 matching bases. Trimming took off 5 bases at V and 2 bases at J, with 13 bases between the two ends. CDR3 size: 14 residues. CDR1 and CDR2 from the germline V gene are MNHEY and SVGEGT.

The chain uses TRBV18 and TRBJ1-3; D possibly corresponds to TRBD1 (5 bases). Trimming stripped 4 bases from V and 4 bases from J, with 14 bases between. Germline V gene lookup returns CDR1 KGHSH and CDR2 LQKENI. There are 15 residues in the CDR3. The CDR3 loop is CASSRAGSTGNTIYF. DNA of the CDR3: TGTGCCAGCTCACGGGCAGGGTCGACCGGAAACACCATATATTTT.

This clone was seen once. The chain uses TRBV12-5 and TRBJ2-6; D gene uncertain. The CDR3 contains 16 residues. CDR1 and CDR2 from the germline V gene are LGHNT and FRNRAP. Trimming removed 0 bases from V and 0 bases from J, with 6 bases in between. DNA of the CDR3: TGTGCTAGTGGTTTGGTACAGTCCTCTGGGGCCAACGTCCTGACTTTC. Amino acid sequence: CASGLVQSSGANVLTF. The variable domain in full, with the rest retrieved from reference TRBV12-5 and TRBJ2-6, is DARVTQTPRHKVTEMGQEVTMRCQPILGHNTVFWYRQTMMQGLELLAYFRNRAPLDDSGMPKDRFSAEMPDATLATLKIQPSEPRDSAVYFCASGLVQSSGANVLTFGAGSRLTVL.

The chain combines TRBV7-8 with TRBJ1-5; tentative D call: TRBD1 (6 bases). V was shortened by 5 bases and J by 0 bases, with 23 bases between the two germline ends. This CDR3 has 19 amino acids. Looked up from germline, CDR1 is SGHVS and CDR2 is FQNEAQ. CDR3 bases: TGTGCCAGCAGCACAAGAACAGGGTCTGGTGTAGGTAGCAATCAGCCCCAGCATTTT. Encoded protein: CASSTRTGSGVGSNQPQHF.

CDR3 protein: CASSSLGPTSGNTIYF. CDR3 bases: TGCGCCAGCAGCTCCCTGGGACCCACCTCTGGAAACACCATATATTTT. The J gene is TRBJ1-3, the V gene TRBV5-1; D is perhaps TRBD1 (5 bases). Germline V gene data show CDR1 as SGHRS and CDR2 as YFSETQ. The CDR3 loop spans 16 amino acids. The ends were cut back, 3 bases at V and 0 bases at J, with 13 bases in the middle.

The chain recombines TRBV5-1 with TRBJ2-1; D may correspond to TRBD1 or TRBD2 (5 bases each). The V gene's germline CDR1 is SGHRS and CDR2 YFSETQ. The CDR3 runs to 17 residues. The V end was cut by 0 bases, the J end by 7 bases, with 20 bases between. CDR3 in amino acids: CASSLVWKGTGVNEQFF. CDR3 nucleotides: TGCGCCAGCAGCTTGGTGTGGAAGGGGACGGGTGTAAATGAGCAGTTCTTC.

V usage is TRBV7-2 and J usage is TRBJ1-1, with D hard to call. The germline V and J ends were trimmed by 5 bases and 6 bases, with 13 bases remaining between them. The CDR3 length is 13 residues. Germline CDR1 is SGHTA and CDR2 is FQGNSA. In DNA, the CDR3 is TGTGCCAGCAGCCCCAGAGAGACCTCTGAAGCTTTCTTT. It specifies CASSPRETSEAFF.

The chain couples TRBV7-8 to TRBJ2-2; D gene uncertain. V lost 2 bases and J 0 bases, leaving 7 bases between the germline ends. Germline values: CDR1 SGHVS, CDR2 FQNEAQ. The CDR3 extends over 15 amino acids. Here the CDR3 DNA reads TGTGCCAGCAGCTTACGCGAATCGAACACCGGGGAGCTGTTTTTT. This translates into CASSLRESNTGELFF. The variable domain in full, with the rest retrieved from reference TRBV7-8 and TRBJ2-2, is GAGVSQSPRYKVAKRGQDVALRCDPISGHVSLFWYQQALGQGPEFLTYFQNEAQLDKSGLPSDRFFAERPEGSVSTLKIQRTQQEDSAVYLCASSLRESNTGELFFGEGSRLTVL.

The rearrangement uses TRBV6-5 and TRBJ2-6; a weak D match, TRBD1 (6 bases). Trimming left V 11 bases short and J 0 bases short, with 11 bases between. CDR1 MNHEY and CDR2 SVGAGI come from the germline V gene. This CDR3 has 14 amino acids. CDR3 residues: CAAQGSSGANVLTF. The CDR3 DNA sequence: TGTGCCGCACAGGGCAGCTCTGGGGCCAACGTCCTGACTTTC.

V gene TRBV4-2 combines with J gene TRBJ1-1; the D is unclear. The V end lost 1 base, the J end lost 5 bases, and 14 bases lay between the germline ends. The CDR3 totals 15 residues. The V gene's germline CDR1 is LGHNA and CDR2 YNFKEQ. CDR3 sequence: CASSQVWASGTEAFF. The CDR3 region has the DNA TGTGCCAGCAGCCAAGTGTGGGCGTCGGGGACTGAAGCTTTCTTT.

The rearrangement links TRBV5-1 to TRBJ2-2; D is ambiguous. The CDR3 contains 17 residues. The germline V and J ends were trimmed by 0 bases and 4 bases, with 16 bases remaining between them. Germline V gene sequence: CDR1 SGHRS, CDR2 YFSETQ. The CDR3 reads CASSLVPLGSGTGELFF. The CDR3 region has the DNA TGCGCCAGCAGCTTGGTTCCCCTGGGGTCGGGCACCGGGGAGCTGTTTTTT.

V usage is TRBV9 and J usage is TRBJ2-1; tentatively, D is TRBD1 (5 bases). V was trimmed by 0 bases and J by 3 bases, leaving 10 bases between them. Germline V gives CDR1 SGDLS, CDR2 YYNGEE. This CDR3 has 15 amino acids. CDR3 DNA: TGTGCCAGCAGCGTAGGGGCAGGGTACTACAATGAGCAGTTCTTC. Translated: CASSVGAGYYNEQFF.

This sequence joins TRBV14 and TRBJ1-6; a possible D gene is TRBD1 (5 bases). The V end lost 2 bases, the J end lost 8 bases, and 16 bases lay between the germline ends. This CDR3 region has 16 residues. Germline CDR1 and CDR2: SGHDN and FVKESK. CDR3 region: CASSQPGTPGDSPLHF. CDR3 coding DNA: TGTGCCAGCAGCCAACCTGGGACCCCCGGGGATTCACCCCTCCACTTT.

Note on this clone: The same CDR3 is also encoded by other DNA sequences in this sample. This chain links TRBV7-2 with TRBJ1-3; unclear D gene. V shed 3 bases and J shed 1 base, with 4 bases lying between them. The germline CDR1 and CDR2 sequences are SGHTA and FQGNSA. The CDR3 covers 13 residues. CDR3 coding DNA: TGTGCCAGCAGCTTGGGGTCTGGAAACACCATATATTTT. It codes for CASSLGSGNTIYF. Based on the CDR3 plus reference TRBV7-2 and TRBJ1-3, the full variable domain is GAGVSQSPSNKVTEKGKDVELRCDPISGHTALYWYRQSLGQGLEFLIYFQGNSAPDKSGLPSDRFSAERTGGSVSTLTIQRTQQEDSAVYLCASSLGSGNTIYFGEGSWLTVV.

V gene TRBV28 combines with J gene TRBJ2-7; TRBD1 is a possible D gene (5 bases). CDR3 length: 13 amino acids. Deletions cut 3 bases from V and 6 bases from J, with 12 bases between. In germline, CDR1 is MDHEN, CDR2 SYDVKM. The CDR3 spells CASSFAGSAEQYF. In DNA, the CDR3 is TGTGCCAGCAGTTTCGCAGGGTCCGCCGAGCAGTACTTC.

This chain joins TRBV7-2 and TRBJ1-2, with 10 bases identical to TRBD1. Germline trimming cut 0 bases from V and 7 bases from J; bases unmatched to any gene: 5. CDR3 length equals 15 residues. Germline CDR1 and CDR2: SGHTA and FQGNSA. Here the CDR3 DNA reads TGTGCCAGCAGCTTAGCAGGACAGGGGGTGGGTGGCTACACCTTC. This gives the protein CASSLAGQGVGGYTF.

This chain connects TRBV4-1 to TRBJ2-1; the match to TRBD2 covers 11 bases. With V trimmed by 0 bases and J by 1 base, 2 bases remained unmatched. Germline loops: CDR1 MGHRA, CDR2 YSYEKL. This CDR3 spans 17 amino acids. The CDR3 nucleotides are TGCGCCAGCAGCCAAGATTCTAGCGGGGGGTCCTACAATGAGCAGTTCTTC. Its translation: CASSQDSSGGSYNEQFF.

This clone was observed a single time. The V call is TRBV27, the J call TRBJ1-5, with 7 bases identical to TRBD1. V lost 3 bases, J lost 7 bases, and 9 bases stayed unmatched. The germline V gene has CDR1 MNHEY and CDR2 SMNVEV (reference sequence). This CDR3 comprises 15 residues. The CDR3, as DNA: TGTGCCAGCAGTTTCTCGACAGGGAGTAGGCAGCCCCAGCATTTT. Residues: CASSFSTGSRQPQHF.

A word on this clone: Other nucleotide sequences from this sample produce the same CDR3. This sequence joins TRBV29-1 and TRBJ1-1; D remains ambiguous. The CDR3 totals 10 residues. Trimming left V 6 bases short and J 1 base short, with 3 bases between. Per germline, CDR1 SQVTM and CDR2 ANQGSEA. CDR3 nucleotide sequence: TGCAGCGTCACGAACACTGAAGCTTTCTTT. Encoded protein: CSVTNTEAFF.

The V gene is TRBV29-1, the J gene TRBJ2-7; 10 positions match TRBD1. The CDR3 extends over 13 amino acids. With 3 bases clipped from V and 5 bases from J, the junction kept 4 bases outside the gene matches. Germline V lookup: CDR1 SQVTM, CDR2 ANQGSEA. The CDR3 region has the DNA TGCAGCGTTGACGGGACAGGGGTTAACGAGCAGTACTTC. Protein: CSVDGTGVNEQYF.

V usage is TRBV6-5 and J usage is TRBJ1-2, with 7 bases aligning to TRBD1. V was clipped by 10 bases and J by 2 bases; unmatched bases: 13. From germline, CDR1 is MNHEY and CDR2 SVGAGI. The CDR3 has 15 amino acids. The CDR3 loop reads CATRPGTALNYGYTF. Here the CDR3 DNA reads TGTGCCACCAGACCCGGGACAGCATTAAACTATGGCTACACCTTC.

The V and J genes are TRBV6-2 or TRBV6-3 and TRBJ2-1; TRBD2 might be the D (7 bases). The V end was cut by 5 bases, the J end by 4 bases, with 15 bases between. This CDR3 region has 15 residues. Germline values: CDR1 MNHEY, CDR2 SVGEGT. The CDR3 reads CASSGGGRGYNEQFF. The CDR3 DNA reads TGTGCCAGCAGTGGGGGGGGCAGGGGATACAATGAGCAGTTCTTC.

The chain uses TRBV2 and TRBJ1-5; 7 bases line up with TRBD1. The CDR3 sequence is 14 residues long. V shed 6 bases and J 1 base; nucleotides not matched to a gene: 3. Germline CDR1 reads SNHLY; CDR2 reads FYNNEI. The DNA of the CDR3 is TGTGCCAGCAGACAGGGGATAAGCAATCAGCCCCAGCATTTT. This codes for CASRQGISNQPQHF.

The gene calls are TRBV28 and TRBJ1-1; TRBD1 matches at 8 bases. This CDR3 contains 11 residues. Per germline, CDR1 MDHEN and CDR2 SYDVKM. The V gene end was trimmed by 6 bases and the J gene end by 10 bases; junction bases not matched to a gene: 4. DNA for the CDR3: TGTGCCAGCAGAAAACAGGGGGTAGCTTTCTTT. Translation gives CASRKQGVAFF.

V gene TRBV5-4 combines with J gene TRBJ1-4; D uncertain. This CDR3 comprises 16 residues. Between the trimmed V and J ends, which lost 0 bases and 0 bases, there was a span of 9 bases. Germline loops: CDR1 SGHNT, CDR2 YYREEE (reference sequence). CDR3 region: CASSLGGGTTNEKLFF. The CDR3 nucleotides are TGTGCCAGCAGCTTGGGCGGCGGGACAACTAATGAAAAACTGTTTTTT.

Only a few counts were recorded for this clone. The CDR3 loop is CACLPRGNQPQHF. For the CDR3, the DNA is TGTGCCTGCTTACCTAGGGGTAATCAGCCCCAGCATTTT. The rearrangement uses TRBV28 and TRBJ1-5; weak D call: TRBD1 (5 bases). The V end lost 11 bases, the J end lost 4 bases, and 15 bases lay between the germline ends. Germline CDR1 MDHEN, CDR2 SYDVKM. This CDR3 is 13 amino acids long.

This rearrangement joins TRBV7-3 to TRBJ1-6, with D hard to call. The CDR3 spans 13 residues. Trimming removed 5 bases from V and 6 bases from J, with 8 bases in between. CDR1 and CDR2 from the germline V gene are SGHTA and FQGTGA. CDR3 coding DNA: TGTGCCAGCAGCAGCGGTGGTAATTCACCCCTCCACTTT. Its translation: CASSSGGNSPLHF.

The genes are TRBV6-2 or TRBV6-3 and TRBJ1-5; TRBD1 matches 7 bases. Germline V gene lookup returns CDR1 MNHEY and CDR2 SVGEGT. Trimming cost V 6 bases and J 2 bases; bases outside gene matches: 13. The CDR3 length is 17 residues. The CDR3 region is CASSRQLQGRGNQPQHF. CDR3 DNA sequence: TGTGCCAGCAGCCGCCAATTACAGGGGAGGGGCAATCAGCCCCAGCATTTT.